Listed below are T cell receptor beta chains from one sample, sequenced in a study of cytomegalovirus exposure and HLA in healthy donors. Measured with immunoSEQ multiplex PCR; TCRdb has only the in-frame clones, and not every one. Of about 150,000 clones in the sample, about 75% are singletons; the top ten hold around 4.2%. The specimen sequenced was PBMCs. These receptor sequences come from a man aged 55 to 69 in good health and CMV-seronegative. CDR3s include the opening cysteine and the closing phenylalanine or tryptophan. The D gene is left open where the match is weak. The listing skips clone size in some rows; elsewhere it reads once, few, many or a size class.

v_call: TRBV27
d_call: TRBD2
j_call: TRBJ2-3
clone_size: .
cdr3_nt: TGTGCCAGCAGTCCCCGGTGGAGCGGGAATACAGATACGCAGTATTTT
cdr3_aa: CASSPRWSGNTDTQYF

v_call: TRBV6-1
d_call: .
j_call: TRBJ1-5
clone_size: .
cdr3_nt: TGTGCCAGCAGTGAATCTAGGGTGGGAGGGGGGAATCAGCCCCAGCATTTT
cdr3_aa: CASSESRVGGGNQPQHF

v_call: TRBV7-3
d_call: .
j_call: TRBJ1-1
clone_size: .
cdr3_nt: TGTGCCAGCAGCCGGGACGTCGGAGGGGACACTGAAGCTTTCTTT
cdr3_aa: CASSRDVGGDTEAFF

v_call: TRBV7-2
d_call: TRBD1
j_call: TRBJ2-5
clone_size: .
cdr3_nt: TGTGCCAGCAGCTTAGCCCTCGACAGGGGAGAGACCCAGTACTTC
cdr3_aa: CASSLALDRGETQYF

v_call: TRBV6-5
d_call: .
j_call: TRBJ2-2
clone_size: .
cdr3_nt: TGTGCCAGCAGGAACTCACAGGTCGGCGGGGAGCTGTTTTTT
cdr3_aa: CASRNSQVGGELFF

v_call: TRBV21-1
d_call: .
j_call: TRBJ1-1
clone_size: .
cdr3_nt: TGTGCCAGCAGCACTTTAATTCAGGGGGACACTGAAGCTTTCTTT
cdr3_aa: CASSTLIQGDTEAFF

v_call: TRBV27
d_call: .
j_call: TRBJ2-1
clone_size: .
cdr3_nt: TGTGCCAGCAGTTTAAATTACGAGCGAAGGACTTACAATGAGCAGTTCTTC
cdr3_aa: CASSLNYERRTYNEQFF

v_call: TRBV6-6
d_call: .
j_call: TRBJ2-7
clone_size: few
cdr3_nt: TGTGCCAGCACCAACAGGGCCCCCTCCTACGAGCAGTACTTC
cdr3_aa: CASTNRAPSYEQYF

v_call: TRBV11-1
d_call: TRBD2
j_call: TRBJ2-3
clone_size: few
cdr3_nt: TGTGCCAGCAGCTTATCCGGGAGGGCCACAGATACGCAGTATTTT
cdr3_aa: CASSLSGRATDTQYF

v_call: TRBV11-2
d_call: TRBD2
j_call: TRBJ2-3
clone_size: .
cdr3_nt: TGTGCCAGCAGCCCCCGACTAGCGGGACTCACAGATACGCAGTATTTT
cdr3_aa: CASSPRLAGLTDTQYF

v_call: TRBV2
d_call: .
j_call: TRBJ1-5
clone_size: .
cdr3_nt: TGTGCCAGCAGTGAGTACGGTACCAATCAGCCCCAGCATTTT
cdr3_aa: CASSEYGTNQPQHF

v_call: TRBV27
d_call: .
j_call: TRBJ2-5
clone_size: .
cdr3_nt: TGTGCCAGCGGACAACTGGGGGGAGAGACCCAGTACTTC
cdr3_aa: CASGQLGGETQYF

v_call: TRBV28
d_call: TRBD1
j_call: TRBJ2-2
clone_size: .
cdr3_nt: TGTGCCAGCAGCCCTCAACAGGACAGGGCCACCGGGGAGCTGTTTTTT
cdr3_aa: CASSPQQDRATGELFF

v_call: TRBV9
d_call: TRBD2
j_call: TRBJ2-1
clone_size: .
cdr3_nt: TGTGCCAGCAGCGTAGTATCGGGACTATCCTCCTACAATGAGCAGTTCTTC
cdr3_aa: CASSVVSGLSSYNEQFF

v_call: TRBV7-9
d_call: TRBD1
j_call: TRBJ1-1
clone_size: .
cdr3_nt: TGTGCCAGCAGCTTAGGACAGGGGACGGAAGCTTTCTTT
cdr3_aa: CASSLGQGTEAFF

v_call: TRBV5-4
d_call: TRBD2
j_call: TRBJ2-5
clone_size: .
cdr3_nt: TGTGCCAGCAGCTGGCGGGGGGGACTAGCGGGAGCGGAGACCCAGTACTTC
cdr3_aa: CASSWRGGLAGAETQYF

v_call: TRBV28
d_call: .
j_call: TRBJ1-1
clone_size: .
cdr3_nt: TGTGCCAGCAGTTTATGGGGGACATCCATGAACACTGAAGCTTTCTTT
cdr3_aa: CASSLWGTSMNTEAFF

v_call: TRBV30
d_call: .
j_call: TRBJ2-5
clone_size: .
cdr3_nt: TGTGCCTGGGGGGGGGCACAGGGGGGTCAAGAGACCCAGTACTTC
cdr3_aa: CAWGGAQGGQETQYF

v_call: TRBV11-2
d_call: TRBD2
j_call: TRBJ2-1
clone_size: .
cdr3_nt: TGTGCCAGCAGCCCCTCGGGACTAGCGGAGGGAGAGCAGTTCTTC
cdr3_aa: CASSPSGLAEGEQFF

v_call: TRBV5-1
d_call: .
j_call: TRBJ2-3
clone_size: .
cdr3_nt: TGCGCCAGCAGCTCCCCAGGCGCGGATACGCAGTATTTT
cdr3_aa: CASSSPGADTQYF

v_call: TRBV5-1
d_call: TRBD2
j_call: TRBJ2-1
clone_size: .
cdr3_nt: TGCGCCAGCAGCTTGGATCCAGCGGGAGAGGATGAGCAGTTCTTC
cdr3_aa: CASSLDPAGEDEQFF

v_call: TRBV25-1
d_call: TRBD2
j_call: TRBJ2-5
clone_size: .
cdr3_nt: TGTGCCAGCAAGCGGGGTCGGGAGACCCAGTACTTC
cdr3_aa: CASKRGRETQYF

v_call: TRBV27
d_call: TRBD1
j_call: TRBJ2-2
clone_size: .
cdr3_nt: TGTGCCAGCCGTGACAGGGGGCTAAACGGGGAGCTGTTTTTT
cdr3_aa: CASRDRGLNGELFF

v_call: TRBV15
d_call: .
j_call: TRBJ2-3
clone_size: .
cdr3_nt: TGTGCCACCAGCAGAGAAGGACAACACACAGATACGCAGTATTTT
cdr3_aa: CATSREGQHTDTQYF

v_call: TRBV28
d_call: TRBD1
j_call: TRBJ1-1
clone_size: .
cdr3_nt: TGTGCCAGCCTCCGCGGGGACAGATCTGAAGCTTTCTTT
cdr3_aa: CASLRGDRSEAFF

v_call: TRBV19
d_call: TRBD1
j_call: TRBJ2-1
clone_size: .
cdr3_nt: TGTGCCAGTAGTGATAGGACAGGGGTGGACAATGAGCAGTTCTTC
cdr3_aa: CASSDRTGVDNEQFF

v_call: TRBV7-9
d_call: TRBD2
j_call: TRBJ2-3
clone_size: few
cdr3_nt: TGTGCCAGCAGCTTACTTGGACTAGCGGGAGGGGGTGGCACAGATACGCAGTATTTT
cdr3_aa: CASSLLGLAGGGGTDTQYF

v_call: TRBV7-9
d_call: .
j_call: TRBJ2-3
clone_size: few
cdr3_nt: TGTGCGGGCACAAAAGATACGCAGTATTTT
cdr3_aa: CAGTKDTQYF

v_call: TRBV7-2
d_call: TRBD2
j_call: TRBJ2-3
clone_size: .
cdr3_nt: TGTGCCAGCAGCTCCCAGACTAGCGGCGACACAGATACGCAGTATTTT
cdr3_aa: CASSSQTSGDTDTQYF

v_call: TRBV21-1
d_call: .
j_call: TRBJ1-5
clone_size: .
cdr3_nt: TGTGCCAGCAGTCTCCCGACAGGAACCGATCAGCCCCAGCATTTT
cdr3_aa: CASSLPTGTDQPQHF

v_call: TRBV29-1
d_call: TRBD2
j_call: TRBJ2-1
clone_size: .
cdr3_nt: TGCAGCGTGGCCGGGACTACCAATGAGCAGTTCTTC
cdr3_aa: CSVAGTTNEQFF

v_call: TRBV5-1
d_call: .
j_call: TRBJ2-1
clone_size: .
cdr3_nt: TGCGCCAGCAGCTTGGCTGGGGGCACCCCTGGGGGCAATGAGCAGTTCTTC
cdr3_aa: CASSLAGGTPGGNEQFF

v_call: TRBV19
d_call: .
j_call: TRBJ2-7
clone_size: .
cdr3_nt: TGTGCCAGTAGTGTAGCGTCCGGGGGAGCCTTCTCCTACGAGCAGTACTTC
cdr3_aa: CASSVASGGAFSYEQYF

v_call: TRBV4-1
d_call: .
j_call: TRBJ2-7
clone_size: .
cdr3_nt: TGCGCCAGCAGCCTTCAACAGGCCTACGAGCAGTACTTC
cdr3_aa: CASSLQQAYEQYF

v_call: TRBV14
d_call: .
j_call: TRBJ2-7
clone_size: .
cdr3_nt: TGTGCCAGCAGCCGAGGCGGACAAAGCTACGAGCAGTACTTC
cdr3_aa: CASSRGGQSYEQYF

v_call: TRBV4-3
d_call: .
j_call: TRBJ2-5
clone_size: .
cdr3_nt: TGCGCCAGCAGCCGACAGGTTAGGGACCAAGAGACCCAGTACTTC
cdr3_aa: CASSRQVRDQETQYF

v_call: TRBV11-2
d_call: TRBD2
j_call: TRBJ2-7
clone_size: .
cdr3_nt: TGTGCCAGCAGCTCCTATAGCGGGAGAAGGTCCTACGAGCAGTACTTC
cdr3_aa: CASSSYSGRRSYEQYF

v_call: TRBV4-1
d_call: .
j_call: TRBJ2-5
clone_size: .
cdr3_nt: TGCGCCAGCAGCCAAGACGCCCCAGGGGCAGGCGAGACCCAGTACTTC
cdr3_aa: CASSQDAPGAGETQYF